This TCR beta chain derives from a study of blood T cell repertoires in COVID-19. Across the whole study: Sites in the United States, Italy and Spain provided acute and convalescent COVID-19 samples. The cDNA or gDNA used as material had been derived from T cells, B-cell-depleted T cells, or PBMCs.

In the study's own analysis: Reference gene primers were amplified, and this amplification served to estimate nucleated cell counts. The repertoire was sequenced with immunoSEQ multiplex PCR; TCRdb's copy has only in-frame clones and lacks some. Clonal size and the V and J genes are those of that table, whereas D and trimming came from the DNA. Of hundreds of thousands of clones listed, roughly 87% are singletons. The sequence derives from a woman aged 45-59 years who had recovered from COVID-19. Sequenced sample: peripheral blood.

The CDR3 loop is CASSEQGTTEAFF. The CDR3 nucleotides are TGTGCCAGCAGTGAACAGGGAACCACTGAAGCTTTCTTT. The chain is built from TRBV6-1 and TRBJ1-1, with D maybe TRBD1 (5 bases). Germline assignment: CDR1 MNHNS and CDR2 SASEGT. This CDR3 is 13 amino acids long. V lost 2 bases, J lost 4 bases, and 8 bases lay in between.